Here is one T cell receptor (beta chain) with its context. The antigen remains undetermined. The data originate from a study of T cells after posttransplantation cyclophosphamide. Clones were read by immunoSEQ multiplex PCR, and TCRdb kept only the in-frame ones, dropping some. The sample shows 15,000 to 17,000 clones, roughly 80% of them seen only once. Controls had myeloablative marrow grafts with methotrexate and calcineurin inhibitor, sampled at 1 year. Unmatched junction bases numbered 8, after V lost 7 bases and J lost 4 bases. This CDR3 region has 14 residues. Germline V CDR1 and CDR2: MDHEN, SYDVKM. Whole-study results and caveats: Recipient CMV seropositivity and CMV reactivation strongly tracked TRB clonality. Blood and skin or GI T cell repertoires showed limited TRB overlap.

The sequence derives from a male patient aged 18-29 years who received an allogeneic stem cell transplant from a related donor, was CMV-positive, and had no GVHD. The graft donor may have given rise to some T cells. The chain couples TRBV28 to TRBJ2-3, with 7 positions matching TRBD2. Here the sequenced sample was PBMCs, taken 371 days after allogeneic stem cell transplant with calcineurin inhibitor and methotrexate. CDR3 in amino acids: CASKARERPDTQYF. CDR3 sequence (DNA): TGTGCCAGCAAGGCGCGGGAGAGGCCAGATACGCAGTATTTT.